This T cell receptor beta chain was found in a study of shared clonotypes between healthy human individuals. The study, taken as a whole, reports: Sharing across four donors was seen in around 5% of naive CD4 clonotypes. Generation probabilities of non-shared clonotypes were lower (relative to those shared by all four donors). For sorted subsets, rarefaction showed incomplete sequencing despite large depth.

This CDR3 has 15 amino acids. V lost 6 bases to trimming and J lost 1 base, with 14 bases between them. Per the germline V gene, CDR1 is KGHSH and CDR2 is LQKENI. As to this clone: Its antigen remains unidentified. The sample holds other DNA sequences that translate to the same CDR3.

Authors' methods: Sequence data from immunoSEQ were junction-only and lacked quality scores; consequently, filtering differed. Clones were read by immunoSEQ multiplex PCR, and TCRdb kept only the in-frame ones, dropping some. V and J calls and clone size are as listed in that table; D and trimming were resolved from the DNA. The sample has approximately 2,000,000 clones, approximately 90% seen once. Material: naive CD4+ T cells from PBMCs. Documented subset: CD45RA+ positively selected. The TCR comes from a man aged 18 to 30 in good health. Some clones in this sample may be carry-over from other donors' samples. This chain joins TRBV18 and TRBJ2-3, with D uncertain. CDR3 DNA sequence: TGTGCCAGCTCGCCTCTGCTGGCTGGCACAGATACGCAGTATTTT. Translating it yields CASSPLLAGTDTQYF.